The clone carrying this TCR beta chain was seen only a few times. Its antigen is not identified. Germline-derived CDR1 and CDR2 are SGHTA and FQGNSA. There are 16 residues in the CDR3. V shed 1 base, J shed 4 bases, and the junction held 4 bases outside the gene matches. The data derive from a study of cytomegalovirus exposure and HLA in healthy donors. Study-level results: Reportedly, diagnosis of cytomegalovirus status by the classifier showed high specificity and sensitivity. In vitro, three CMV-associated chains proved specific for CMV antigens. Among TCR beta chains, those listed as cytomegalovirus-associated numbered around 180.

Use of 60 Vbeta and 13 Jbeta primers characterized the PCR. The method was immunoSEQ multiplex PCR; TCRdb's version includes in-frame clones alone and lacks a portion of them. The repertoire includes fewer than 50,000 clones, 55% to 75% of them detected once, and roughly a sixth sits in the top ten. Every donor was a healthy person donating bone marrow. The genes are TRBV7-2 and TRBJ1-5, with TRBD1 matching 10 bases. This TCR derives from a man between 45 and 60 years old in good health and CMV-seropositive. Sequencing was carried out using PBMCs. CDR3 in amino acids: CASSLVGTGANQPQHF. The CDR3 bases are TGTGCCAGCAGCTTAGTGGGGACAGGGGCGAATCAGCCCCAGCATTTT. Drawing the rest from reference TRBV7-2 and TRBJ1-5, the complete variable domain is GAGVSQSPSNKVTEKGKDVELRCDPISGHTALYWYRQSLGQGLEFLIYFQGNSAPDKSGLPSDRFSAERTGGSVSTLTIQRTQQEDSAVYLCASSLVGTGANQPQHFGDGTRLSIL.